Listed below are T cell receptor beta chains from one sample, sequenced in a study of cytomegalovirus exposure and HLA in healthy donors. The table came from immunoSEQ multiplex PCR; TCRdb's copy has only in-frame clones and leaves some out. The repertoire table contains about 210,000 clones. Material: PBMCs. The receptors shown here come from a woman aged 25 to 39 in good health and CMV-seropositive. CDR3s include the opening cysteine and the closing phenylalanine or tryptophan. D genes are given only for firm matches.

v_call,d_call,j_call,cdr3_nt,cdr3_aa
TRBV7-7,.,TRBJ2-2,TGTGCCAGCAGCTTAGTGCAGGGGTGGTCCGGGGAGCTGTTTTTT,CASSLVQGWSGELFF
TRBV4-1,TRBD2,TRBJ2-7,TGCGCCAGCAGCCTATCCGGGACTAGCCTCGAGCAGTACTTC,CASSLSGTSLEQYF
TRBV7-9,TRBD2,TRBJ2-1,TGTGCCAGCAGCTTAGAGATTGAGACTAGCGGGAGCTTCAATGAGCAGTTCTTC,CASSLEIETSGSFNEQFF
TRBV6-5,TRBD2,TRBJ2-5,TGTGCCAGCAGCAGACTGGGAGGGAGGCAAGAGACCCAGTACTTC,CASSRLGGRQETQYF
TRBV27,.,TRBJ1-2,TGTGCCAGCAGTTTATTAGCGACAGGTTTTACTAACTATGGCTACACCTTC,CASSLLATGFTNYGYTF
TRBV4-3,.,TRBJ1-6,TGCGCCAGCAGCCAAGATCCATCAGGGGTTAATTCACCCCTCCACTTT,CASSQDPSGVNSPLHF
TRBV28,TRBD1,TRBJ1-4,TGTGCCAGCAGGCCGGGACAGACTAATGAAAAACTGTTTTTT,CASRPGQTNEKLFF
TRBV5-1,TRBD2,TRBJ2-3,TGCGCCAGCAGCTTGACTAGCGGCACAGATACGCAGTATTTT,CASSLTSGTDTQYF
TRBV18,.,TRBJ2-7,TGTGCCAGCTCACCACCGTCAGCCTACGAGCAGTACTTC,CASSPPSAYEQYF
TRBV5-8,.,TRBJ2-7,TGTGCCAGCAGCTTGCTGACAACCTACGAGCAGTACTTC,CASSLLTTYEQYF
TRBV14,TRBD1,TRBJ1-2,TGTGCCAGCAGCCAAAATACAGGGGAAGGCTACACCTTC,CASSQNTGEGYTF
TRBV9,TRBD2,TRBJ2-1,TGTGCCAGCAGCGTAGGTGGCGGGGGGGTTTACAATGAGCAGTTCTTC,CASSVGGGGVYNEQFF
TRBV13,.,TRBJ2-7,TGTGCCAGCAGCTTGGGACACGGGTCCTACGAGCAGTACTTC,CASSLGHGSYEQYF
TRBV27,TRBD1,TRBJ1-2,TGTGCCAGCAGTCTAGTTAGGGACAGTAATGGACCTAACTATGGCTACACCTTC,CASSLVRDSNGPNYGYTF
TRBV5-4,TRBD1,TRBJ1-2,TGTGCCAGCAGACCTCCTCCGGGACAGGGGTTCTATGGCTACACCTTC,CASRPPPGQGFYGYTF
TRBV19,TRBD2,TRBJ2-7,TGTGCCAGTAGTCGGACTAGCGGCTACGAGCAGTACTTC,CASSRTSGYEQYF
TRBV6-5,.,TRBJ2-3,TGTGCCAGCAGCGTAGCTGGAGATACGCAGTATTTT,CASSVAGDTQYF
TRBV11-2,.,TRBJ2-3,TGTGCCAGCAGCTTGGCTCCGACTAATACGCAGTATTTT,CASSLAPTNTQYF
TRBV11-2,TRBD2,TRBJ2-2,TGTGCCAGCAGCCCCGGGACTAGCGGTGGTACCGGGGAGCTGTTTTTT,CASSPGTSGGTGELFF
TRBV14,.,TRBJ2-3,TGTGCCAGCAGCCAACGGCAGGGAGGTACGCAGTATTTT,CASSQRQGGTQYF
TRBV6-1,TRBD1,TRBJ1-1,TGTGCCAGCAGTGAAGCCTTTGACAGGGACGCTTTCTTT,CASSEAFDRDAFF
TRBV14,.,TRBJ2-2,TGTGCCAGCAGCCAAGTTCCGGGAGAGGGGACCGGGGAGCTGTTTTTT,CASSQVPGEGTGELFF
TRBV19,TRBD1,TRBJ1-4,TGTGTCAGTAGTTCCGGGGACAGGGTCAAACTGTTTTTT,CVSSSGDRVKLFF
TRBV4-1,TRBD2,TRBJ2-1,TGCGCCAGCAGCCCACTAGCGGGGGGATACAATGAGCAGTTCTTC,CASSPLAGGYNEQFF
TRBV7-8,.,TRBJ2-5,TGTGCCAGCAGTTTACTAGCAGTTACTGAGACCCAGTACTTC,CASSLLAVTETQYF
TRBV6-5,TRBD1,TRBJ2-7,TGTGCCAGCAGTTACAACAGGGGCGAGCAGTACTTC,CASSYNRGEQYF
TRBV7-8,TRBD2,TRBJ2-1,TGTGCCAGCAGCACTAGCGGAATAAACAATGAGCAGTTCTTC,CASSTSGINNEQFF
TRBV7-9,TRBD1,TRBJ1-1,TGTGCCAGCAGTATTTTAGGACAGGGGAACACTGAAGCTTTCTTT,CASSILGQGNTEAFF
TRBV19,TRBD1,TRBJ1-4,TGTGCCAGTAGTATCCAAGGACAGGAAGAAAAACTGTTTTTT,CASSIQGQEEKLFF
TRBV5-5,TRBD1,TRBJ1-1,TGTGCCAGCAGCTCCTGGACAGGGGCGAACACTGAAGCTTTCTTT,CASSSWTGANTEAFF
TRBV7-2,.,TRBJ2-1,TGTGCCAGCAGCTTATATGGCCCTTACAATGAGCAGTTCTTC,CASSLYGPYNEQFF
TRBV4-1,TRBD2,TRBJ2-2,TGCGCCAGCAGCCAAGAGTCTAGCGGGCTCCTGGTGGGTTACACCGGGGAGCTGTTTTTT,CASSQESSGLLVGYTGELFF
TRBV5-5,.,TRBJ2-1,TGTGCCAGCAGCCCACAGCAGGGCGTCGGGCAGTTCTTC,CASSPQQGVGQFF
TRBV27,TRBD2,TRBJ2-7,TGTGCCAGCAGTTTGGGGGGGGTCGAGCAGTACTTC,CASSLGGVEQYF
TRBV7-2,TRBD1,TRBJ1-5,TGTGCCAGCAGCCCCGGGGTGGACAGGGAGGGAAATCAGCCCCAGCATTTT,CASSPGVDREGNQPQHF
TRBV6-5,TRBD2,TRBJ2-2,TGTGCCAGCAGTGCAGGCAAAGCGGGGCGGAGGGAGCTGTTTTTT,CASSAGKAGRRELFF
TRBV29-1,TRBD1,TRBJ1-1,TGCAGCGGACGACAGGGGAGCTTTCACACTGAAGCTTTCTTT,CSGRQGSFHTEAFF
TRBV5-4,TRBD1,TRBJ2-7,TGTGCCAGCAGCTTATCCGGGACAGACGAGCAGTACTTC,CASSLSGTDEQYF
TRBV7-9,.,TRBJ1-3,TGTGCCAGCAGCTCCCTCGACAGCTCTGGAAACACCATATATTTT,CASSSLDSSGNTIYF
TRBV18,TRBD1,TRBJ1-1,TGTGCCAGCTCACGGGGACAGGGTCTCCAGGAAGCTTTCTTT,CASSRGQGLQEAFF
TRBV7-6,.,TRBJ1-2,TGTGCCAGCAGCTTAGAACCCGACAAGACCTATGGCTACACCTTC,CASSLEPDKTYGYTF
TRBV7-2,.,TRBJ2-7,TGTGCCAGCAGCTCTAGGGGGGGACGGCCCGTCTACGAGCAGTACTTC,CASSSRGGRPVYEQYF
TRBV7-9,TRBD2,TRBJ2-3,TGTGCCAGCAGCGATAGCGGGAAGGGTTTTTATACGCAGTATTTT,CASSDSGKGFYTQYF
TRBV6-6,.,TRBJ1-2,TGTGCCAGCAGTATTCCAAGGGGCGGCTACACCTTC,CASSIPRGGYTF
TRBV7-2,.,TRBJ2-7,TGTGCCAGCGGCGGGACCACCTACGAGCAGTACTTC,CASGGTTYEQYF
TRBV10-3,TRBD1,TRBJ1-2,TGTGCCATCAGTGAGCCGGGACAGGTACACTATGGCTACACCTTC,CAISEPGQVHYGYTF
TRBV6-5,.,TRBJ2-2,TGTGCCAGCAGTTACTGGCGGGTGAACACCGGGGAGCTGTTTTTT,CASSYWRVNTGELFF
TRBV7-2,.,TRBJ2-7,TGTGCCAGCAGCCCAGGCGATAGGGGCTCTAGAGAGCAGTACTTC,CASSPGDRGSREQYF
TRBV27,TRBD1,TRBJ1-5,TGTGCCAGCAGTATACAGGGGGATCAGCCCCAGCATTTT,CASSIQGDQPQHF
TRBV5-1,.,TRBJ2-7,TGCGCCAGCAGCCTACACAAGACCCAGGGAATCTACGAGCAGTACTTC,CASSLHKTQGIYEQYF
TRBV28,TRBD1,TRBJ2-7,TGTGCCAGCAGACCTACAGGGGGCCACGAGCAGTACTTC,CASRPTGGHEQYF
TRBV5-1,TRBD2,TRBJ2-7,TGCGCCAGCAGCTACGGACTAGCGGGGCAATTTTCCTACGAGCAGTACTTC,CASSYGLAGQFSYEQYF
TRBV29-1,TRBD1,TRBJ2-5,TGCAGCGAAAGACAGGGAGAGACCCAGTACTTC,CSERQGETQYF
TRBV27,.,TRBJ1-2,TGTGCCAGCAGTATAACCCCTCAGAATGGCTACACCTTC,CASSITPQNGYTF
TRBV18,.,TRBJ2-7,TGTGCCAGCTCACCGGGACACGGCCTCTACGAGCAGTACTTC,CASSPGHGLYEQYF
TRBV5-1,TRBD2,TRBJ2-5,TGCGCCAGCAGCTTGTCGCTAGCGGGGGGGATCGGAGAGACCCAGTACTTC,CASSLSLAGGIGETQYF
TRBV6-5,.,TRBJ1-2,TGTGCCAGCAGCTCCCGGACTGGTGGCTACACCTTC,CASSSRTGGYTF
TRBV4-1,.,TRBJ1-3,TGCGCCAGCAGCTCGACAGCTGGAAACACCATATATTTT,CASSSTAGNTIYF
TRBV11-2,TRBD1,TRBJ2-1,TGTGCCAGCAGTTATACAGGGGGCAATGAGCAGTTCTTC,CASSYTGGNEQFF
TRBV5-1,TRBD1,TRBJ2-1,TGCGCCAGCAGCTTGGAGGCAGGGGGCGGTTACAATGAGCAGTTCTTC,CASSLEAGGGYNEQFF